These T cell receptor beta chains were read from a single sample in a study. The method was immunoSEQ multiplex PCR; TCRdb's version includes in-frame clones alone and lacks a portion of them. Of 40,000 to 55,000 clones listed, about 92% are singletons. The specimen sequenced was PBMCs. Receptor source: a man aged 35-49 years with rheumatoid arthritis. Both conserved end residues are part of each CDR3. Each record gives: J gene, V gene, clone size, D gene, CDR3 DNA, CDR3 protein. A D gene is named only where the DNA matches it firmly. Not every row has a clone size; where given, it reads once, few, many or a size class.

TRBJ1-1	TRBV24-1	once	NA	TGTGCCACCAGTGACATGCTCACATCGAACACTGAAGCTTTCTTT	CATSDMLTSNTEAFF
TRBJ1-2	TRBV6-6	NA	NA	TGTGCCACTCTACCCGGGCAGTTTAACTATGGCTACACCTTC	CATLPGQFNYGYTF
TRBJ2-7	TRBV29-1	NA	NA	TGCAGCGTTGAAGTGCAGAAAGACTACGAGCAGTACTTC	CSVEVQKDYEQYF
TRBJ2-2	TRBV7-2	NA	NA	TGTGCCAGCAGCTTCTTGGGGGCCGGCGGGGAGCTGTTTTTT	CASSFLGAGGELFF
TRBJ2-2	TRBV5-1	NA	NA	TGCGCCAGCGGATCTCACCGGGTTTCGAACACCGGGGAGCTGTTTTTT	CASGSHRVSNTGELFF
TRBJ2-3	TRBV11-1	NA	NA	TGTGCCAGCAGCCTAGACTGGCGCCGCACAGATACGCAGTATTTT	CASSLDWRRTDTQYF
TRBJ1-1	TRBV7-9	NA	NA	TGTGCCAGCAGCCCCACGAGAGGCTCGTGGACTGAAGCTTTCTTT	CASSPTRGSWTEAFF
TRBJ2-7	TRBV28	NA	TRBD2	TGTGCCAGCAGTCCCGGCGGGGGGCCCTACGAGCAGTACTTC	CASSPGGGPYEQYF
TRBJ1-2	TRBV7-9	few	NA	TGTGCCAGCAGCTTTTGGACCGGGCTGGGCTATGGCTACACCTTC	CASSFWTGLGYGYTF
TRBJ1-1	TRBV10-3	NA	NA	TGTGCCATCAGTCGTCAAGGGTTCAACACTGAAGCTTTCTTT	CAISRQGFNTEAFF
TRBJ1-2	TRBV12-3/TRBV12-4	large	TRBD1	TGTGCCAGCAGTTTGGGACAGTCTATCGGCTACACCTTC	CASSLGQSIGYTF
TRBJ2-1	TRBV2	NA	TRBD2	TGTGCCAGCAGCGCTAGCGGGAGGTCGCGTAGGAATGAGCAGTTCTTC	CASSASGRSRRNEQFF
TRBJ1-1	TRBV7-9	NA	TRBD1	TGTGCCAGCAGCATGACAGGGAGCACTGAAGCTTTCTTT	CASSMTGSTEAFF
TRBJ1-1	TRBV9	NA	NA	TGTGCCAGCAGCTCGAAGACAGTTCTGAACACTGAAGCTTTCTTT	CASSSKTVLNTEAFF
TRBJ2-3	TRBV5-1	once	NA	TGCGCCAGCCGGCGGGGCAGGGACACAGATACGCAGTATTTT	CASRRGRDTDTQYF
TRBJ2-3	TRBV9	NA	TRBD1	TGTGCCAGCAGCGACAGGGGGCTGAGCACAGATACGCAGTATTTT	CASSDRGLSTDTQYF
TRBJ1-1	TRBV6-1	NA	NA	TGTGCCAGCAGTGAATGGTCAGGAGGCACTGAAGCTTTCTTT	CASSEWSGGTEAFF
TRBJ1-2	TRBV7-3	NA	NA	TGTGCCAGCAGCGCTTCGGGTCGGCCGGGGTCCCACTATGGCTACACCTTC	CASSASGRPGSHYGYTF
TRBJ1-2	TRBV11-2	NA	NA	TGTGCCAGCAGCCCAGGGTTAGAGTGGTGGGGCTACACCTTC	CASSPGLEWWGYTF
TRBJ2-3	TRBV7-8	NA	NA	TGTGCCAGCAGCTTAACGGGAGCAAGCACAGATACGCAGTATTTT	CASSLTGASTDTQYF
TRBJ2-1	TRBV7-9	NA	NA	TGTGCCAGCAGCTTAGCGGGAGTGAGGAATGAGCAGTTCTTC	CASSLAGVRNEQFF
TRBJ1-4	TRBV7-9	NA	TRBD1	TGTGCCAGCAGCTTTGGGGGACAGGGTAATGAAAAACTGTTTTTT	CASSFGGQGNEKLFF
TRBJ2-1	TRBV18	NA	TRBD1	TGTGCCAGCTCACCTCCCACAGGGGTCCATGAGCAGTTCTTC	CASSPPTGVHEQFF
TRBJ1-5	TRBV19	NA	NA	TGTGCCAGTACGGCGGCCGCCTGGGGGCCCCAGCATTTT	CASTAAAWGPQHF
TRBJ2-1	TRBV24-1	NA	TRBD1	TGTGCCACCAGTGACCCCGGGACAGGGAGCTCCTACAATGAGCAGTTCTTC	CATSDPGTGSSYNEQFF
TRBJ1-5	TRBV30	NA	NA	TGTGCCTGGAGTGTACGCGGATATAGCAATCAGCCCCAGCATTTT	CAWSVRGYSNQPQHF